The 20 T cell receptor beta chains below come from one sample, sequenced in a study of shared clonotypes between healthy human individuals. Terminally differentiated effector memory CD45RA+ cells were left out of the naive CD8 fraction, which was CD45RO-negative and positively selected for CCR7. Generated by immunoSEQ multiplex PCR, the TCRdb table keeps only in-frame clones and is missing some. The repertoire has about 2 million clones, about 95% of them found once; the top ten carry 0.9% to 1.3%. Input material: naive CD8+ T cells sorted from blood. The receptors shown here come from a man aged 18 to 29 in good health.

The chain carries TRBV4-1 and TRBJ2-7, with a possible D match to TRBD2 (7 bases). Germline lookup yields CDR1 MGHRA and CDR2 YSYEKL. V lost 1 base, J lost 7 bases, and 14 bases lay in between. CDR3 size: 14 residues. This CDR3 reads CASSQGVGGDEQYF. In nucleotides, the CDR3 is TGCGCCAGCAGCCAAGGGGTAGGGGGGGATGAGCAGTACTTC.

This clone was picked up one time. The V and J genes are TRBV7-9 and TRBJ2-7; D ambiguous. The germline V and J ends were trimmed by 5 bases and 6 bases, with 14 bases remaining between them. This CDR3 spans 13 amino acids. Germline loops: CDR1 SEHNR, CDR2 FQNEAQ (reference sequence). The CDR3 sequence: CASSPPLVIEQYF. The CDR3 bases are TGTGCCAGCAGCCCCCCTCTAGTGATCGAGCAGTACTTC.

CDR3 nucleotide sequence: TGTGCCAGCAGTGAAGCCCACCGAGTTAGTTGGAACTATGGCTACACCTTC. Amino acids: CASSEAHRVSWNYGYTF. The chain recombines TRBV6-1 with TRBJ1-2; D remains unclear. V was pared by 0 bases and J by 2 bases, with 16 bases between. This CDR3 spans 17 amino acids. Per germline, CDR1 MNHNS and CDR2 SASEGT.

DNA of the CDR3: TGTGCCAGCAGCTTAGTGGTTGAAGCTTTCTTT. This sequence encodes CASSLVVEAFF. V is TRBV7-9 and J is TRBJ1-1; the D is unclear. Germline V gene sequence: CDR1 SEHNR, CDR2 FQNEAQ (reference sequence). The CDR3 runs to 11 residues. V was cut by 1 base and J by 7 bases, with 4 bases left in between.

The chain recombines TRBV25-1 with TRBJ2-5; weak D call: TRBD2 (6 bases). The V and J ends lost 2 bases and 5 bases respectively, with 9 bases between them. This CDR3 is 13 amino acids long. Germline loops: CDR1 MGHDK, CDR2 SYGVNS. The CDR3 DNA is TGTGCCAGCAGTGAAGGGGAGGTGGAGACCCAGTACTTC. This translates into CASSEGEVETQYF. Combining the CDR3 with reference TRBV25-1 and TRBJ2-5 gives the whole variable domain EADIYQTPRYLVIGTGKKITLECSQTMGHDKMYWYQQDPGMELHLIHYSYGVNSTEKGDLSSESTVSRIRTEHFPLTLESARPSHTSQYLCASSEGEVETQYFGPGTRLLVL.

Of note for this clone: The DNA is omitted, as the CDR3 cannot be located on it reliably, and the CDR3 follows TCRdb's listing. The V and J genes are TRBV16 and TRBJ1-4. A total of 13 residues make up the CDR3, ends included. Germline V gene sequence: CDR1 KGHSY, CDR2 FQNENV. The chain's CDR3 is CASSQTGKENCFF.

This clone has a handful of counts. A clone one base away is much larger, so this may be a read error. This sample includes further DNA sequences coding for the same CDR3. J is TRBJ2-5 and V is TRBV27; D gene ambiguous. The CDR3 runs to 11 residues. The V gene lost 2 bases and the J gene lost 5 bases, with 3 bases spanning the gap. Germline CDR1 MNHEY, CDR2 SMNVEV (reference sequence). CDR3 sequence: CASSLGETQYF. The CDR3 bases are TGTGCCAGCAGTTTAGGCGAGACCCAGTACTTC.

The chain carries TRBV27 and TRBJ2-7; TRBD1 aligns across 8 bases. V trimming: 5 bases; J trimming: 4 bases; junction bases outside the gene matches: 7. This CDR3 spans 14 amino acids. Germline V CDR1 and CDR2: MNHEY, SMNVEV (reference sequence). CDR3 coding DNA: TGTGCCAGCAGTGAGGACAGGGCGGGATACGAGCAGTACTTC. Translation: CASSEDRAGYEQYF.

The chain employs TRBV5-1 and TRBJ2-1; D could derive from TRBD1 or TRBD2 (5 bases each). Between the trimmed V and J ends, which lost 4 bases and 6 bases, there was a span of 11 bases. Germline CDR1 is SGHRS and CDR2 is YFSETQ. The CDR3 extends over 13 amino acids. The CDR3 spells CASSQAGGNEQFF. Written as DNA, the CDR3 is TGCGCCAGCAGCCAAGCTGGGGGCAATGAGCAGTTCTTC. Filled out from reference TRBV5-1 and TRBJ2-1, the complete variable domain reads KAGVTQTPRYLIKTRGQQVTLSCSPISGHRSVSWYQQTPGQGLQFLFEYFSETQRNKGNFPGRFSGRQFSNSRSEMNVSTLELGDSALYLCASSQAGGNEQFFGPGTRLTVL.

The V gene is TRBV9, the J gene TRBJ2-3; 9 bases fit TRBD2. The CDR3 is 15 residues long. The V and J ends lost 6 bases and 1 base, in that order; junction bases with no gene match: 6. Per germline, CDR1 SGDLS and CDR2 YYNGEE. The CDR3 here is CASTSGGSGTDTQYF. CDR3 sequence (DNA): TGTGCCAGCACCAGCGGGGGGTCGGGCACAGATACGCAGTATTTT.

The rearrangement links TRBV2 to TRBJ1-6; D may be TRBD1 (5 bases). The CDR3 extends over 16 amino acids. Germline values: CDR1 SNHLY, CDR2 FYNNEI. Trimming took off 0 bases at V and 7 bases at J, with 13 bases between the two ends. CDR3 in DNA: TGTGCCAGCAGTGAAGCAGGGACCCTTCTAAATTCACCCCTCCACTTT. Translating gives CASSEAGTLLNSPLHF.

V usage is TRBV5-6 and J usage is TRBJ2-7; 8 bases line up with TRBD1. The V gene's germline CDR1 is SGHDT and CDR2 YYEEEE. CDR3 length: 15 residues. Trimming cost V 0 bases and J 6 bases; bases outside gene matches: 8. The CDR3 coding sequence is TGTGCCAGCAGCTTGGTTTGGCAGGGGGCCGGCGAGCAGTACTTC. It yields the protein CASSLVWQGAGEQYF.

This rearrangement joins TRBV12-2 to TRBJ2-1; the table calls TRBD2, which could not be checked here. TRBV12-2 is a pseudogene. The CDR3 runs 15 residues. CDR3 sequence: CASRLAAGGNNEQFF. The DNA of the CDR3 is TGTGCAAGTCGCTTAGCGGCGGGAGGGAACAATGAGCAGTTCTTC.

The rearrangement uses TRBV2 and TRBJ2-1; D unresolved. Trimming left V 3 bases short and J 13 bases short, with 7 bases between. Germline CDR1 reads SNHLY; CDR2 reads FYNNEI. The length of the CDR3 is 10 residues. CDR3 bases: TGTGCCAGCAGTGACTGGGCACAGTTCTTC. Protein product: CASSDWAQFF.

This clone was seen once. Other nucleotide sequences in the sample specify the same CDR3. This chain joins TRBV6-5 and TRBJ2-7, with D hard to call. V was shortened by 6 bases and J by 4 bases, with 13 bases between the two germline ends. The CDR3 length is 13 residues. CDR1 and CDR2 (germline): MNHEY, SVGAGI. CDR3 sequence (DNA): TGTGCCAGCAGCCCAAGGGCGGAATACGAGCAGTACTTC. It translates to CASSPRAEYEQYF.

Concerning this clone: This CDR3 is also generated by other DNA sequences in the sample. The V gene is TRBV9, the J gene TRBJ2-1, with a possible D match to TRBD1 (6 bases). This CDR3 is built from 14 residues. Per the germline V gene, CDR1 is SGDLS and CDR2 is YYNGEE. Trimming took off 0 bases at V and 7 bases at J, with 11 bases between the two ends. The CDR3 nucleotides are TGTGCCAGCAGCGTAGCTACCCAGGGGAATGAGCAGTTCTTC. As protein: CASSVATQGNEQFF.

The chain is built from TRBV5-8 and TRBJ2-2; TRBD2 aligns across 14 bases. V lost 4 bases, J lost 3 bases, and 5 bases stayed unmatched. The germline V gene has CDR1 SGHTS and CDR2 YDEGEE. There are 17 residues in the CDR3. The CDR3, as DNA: TGTGCCAGCAGCCTACCGACTAGCGGGAGGGACACCGGGGAGCTGTTTTTT. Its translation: CASSLPTSGRDTGELFF.

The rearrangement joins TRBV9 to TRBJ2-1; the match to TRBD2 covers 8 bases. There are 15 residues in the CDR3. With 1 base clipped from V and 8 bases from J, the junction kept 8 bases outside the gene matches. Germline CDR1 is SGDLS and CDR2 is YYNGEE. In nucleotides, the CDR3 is TGTGCCAGCAGCGTAACGGGGGGGCCGTTCGATGAGCAGTTCTTC. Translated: CASSVTGGPFDEQFF.

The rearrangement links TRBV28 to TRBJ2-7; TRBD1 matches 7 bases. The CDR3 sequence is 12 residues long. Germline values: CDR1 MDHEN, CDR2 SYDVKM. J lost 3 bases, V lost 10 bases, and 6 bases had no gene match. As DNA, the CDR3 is TGTGCCACCTGGGACAGCTTCTACGAGCAGTACTTC. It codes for CATWDSFYEQYF.

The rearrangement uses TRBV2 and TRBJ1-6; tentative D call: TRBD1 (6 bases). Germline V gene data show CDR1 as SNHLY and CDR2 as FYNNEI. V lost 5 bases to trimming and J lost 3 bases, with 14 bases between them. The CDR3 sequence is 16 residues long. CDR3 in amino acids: CASSLDRPVYNSPLHF. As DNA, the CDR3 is TGTGCCAGCAGTCTTGACAGGCCTGTCTATAATTCACCCCTCCACTTT.